This T cell receptor (beta chain) is from a study of shared clonotypes between healthy human individuals (TCRdb year 2020). For context, the study as a whole: The cohort comprised two women and three men aged 18 to 49 years. Per donor, three plates each were used for CD4 naive and CD4 memory, two for CD8 naive, and one for CD8 memory. Blood TCR repertoires of a handful of healthy adults were deeply sequenced to estimate repertoire size and the extent of clonotype sharing between individuals. To increase sequencing depth and limit assay-specific biases, different laboratories used diverse techniques to prepare libraries and sequence TCR repertoires. Leukapheresis yielded between about 0.9 and 9 billion PBMCs per donor.

Donors were healthy HIV-negative adults with no recently reported acute infections or vaccinations. Only Caucasian adults living in Nashville, Tennessee, USA were represented among the donors. Magnetic negative selection was used to enrich CD4+ T cells, after which naive cells were positively selected on CD45RA and the negative fraction became the memory subset. Blood was collected by leukapheresis, and PBMCs were isolated by Ficoll-Histopaque density gradient centrifugation and then cryopreserved in liquid nitrogen vapor phase. Analytical flow cytometry was used to check the purity and quantity of each magnetically sorted T cell population. Each sorted fraction had its genomic DNA isolated and then quantified by UV absorbance on a Nanodrop 2000c. Concerning this clone: This receptor's antigen is unknown. There are no base qualities to consult, and no much larger clone falls within one base.

Study-wide findings and limitations: Larger estimated clonotype richness was generally found for naive subsets than for memory subsets. Compared with non-shared clonotypes, clonotypes shared by all four sorted-subset donors had higher generation probabilities. Even with the large sequencing depth, rarefaction of the sorted-subset datasets indicated that sequencing was incomplete. Based on pairwise subsampling, the degree of clonotype sharing among donors was expected to be affected by sequencing depth. Sampling was restricted to blood, and TCR repertoires in tissues likely differ from the TCR repertoires found in blood. The genetic and exposure-history diversity represented was limited by the small number of donors. Across a few donors, around 5% of naive CD4, approximately 3.6% of naive CD8, under 2.5% of memory CD4, and approximately 0.4% of memory CD8 clonotypes were shared.

V loses 2 bases of germline sequence and J loses 2 bases, and the interval between the two ends is 11 bases. CDR1 and CDR2, per the germline V gene, are SGHDT and YYEEEE. The CDR3 sequence holds 16 residues, the cysteine and phenylalanine included. CDR3 DNA is the only sequence kept; it has 48 bases, read in frame from the first base. TCR CDR3 regions were amplified from genomic DNA by multiplex PCR using the deep immunoSEQ assay. Genomic DNA extracted from each cell subset was distributed evenly over all wells of several immunoSEQ 96-well plates, and each plate served as one replicate. Each replicate PCR for sorted subsets received 200 ng genomic DNA, equal to about 30,000 T cell genomes. Purified libraries were measured with a Qubit 3.0 fluorometer, size-checked on a Bioanalyzer 2100, and measured again with the KAPA Library Quantification kit. A separate single-read 150-cycle Illumina NextSeq 550 flow cell was used to sequence each immunoSEQ 96-well plate. The authors processed their data as follows. Because the immunoSEQ output included only junctional sequences and no quality scores, the filtering could not be the same as the filtering used for full-length reads. To assign V/J genes and CDR3, sequences were annotated against IMGT germline references using PyIR, a Python wrapper for IgBLAST v1.9. Any read was removed if the V/J assignment was weak (E-value above 1e-6), the CDR3 was missing, or the read contained stop codons, out-of-frame junctions, or ambiguous translated residues. A V3J clonotype was defined by an identical inferred V gene, J gene, and CDR3 amino acid sequence. Percentage overlap between repertoires was computed as shared unique clonotypes divided by the size of the smaller repertoire. RTK rarefaction, the Chao1 estimator, and Recon v2.1 estimates of unobserved clonotypes were used to assess repertoire richness. For all TCRbeta clonotypes obtained by the gDNA method from four donors, generation probabilities were computed with OLGA. TCRdb re-hosts the immuneACCESS table, in-frame sequences only. Its copies lack some clones; in the studies checked, an unresolved V gene accounts for under half of them, and the cause for the rest is not known. V and J calls and clone size are those listed in that table; D and trimming were worked out from the DNA. The sample table contains 2 million to 3 million clones; only one count was recorded for roughly 93% of them. Around 0.37% of the sample goes to the ten largest clones.

The chain is assembled from TRBV5-6 and TRBJ2-6, with an unclear D gene assignment. This sequence was found in a man between 18 and 35 years old in good health. Some clones in this sample may be carry-over from other donors' samples. Sequencing was done on a sample of naive CD4+ T cells from PBMCs. The sample's cell subset or site label is to be understood as: CD45RA+ positively selected. The DNA sequence is as follows: TGTGCCAGCAGCTTCCAGCCCGCGGCTGGGGCCAACGTCCTGACTTTC. This translates into CASSFQPAAGANVLTF.